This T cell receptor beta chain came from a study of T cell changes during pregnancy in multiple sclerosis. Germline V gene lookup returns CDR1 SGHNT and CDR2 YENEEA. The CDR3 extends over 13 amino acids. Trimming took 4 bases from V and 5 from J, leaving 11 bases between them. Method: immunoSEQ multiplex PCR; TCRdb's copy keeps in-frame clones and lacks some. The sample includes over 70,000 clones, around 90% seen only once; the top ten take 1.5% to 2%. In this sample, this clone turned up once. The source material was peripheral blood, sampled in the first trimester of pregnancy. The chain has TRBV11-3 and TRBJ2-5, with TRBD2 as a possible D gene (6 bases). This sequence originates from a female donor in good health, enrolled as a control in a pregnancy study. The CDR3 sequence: CASSWGVGETQYF. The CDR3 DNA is TGTGCCAGCAGCTGGGGGGTGGGGGAGACCCAGTACTTC.